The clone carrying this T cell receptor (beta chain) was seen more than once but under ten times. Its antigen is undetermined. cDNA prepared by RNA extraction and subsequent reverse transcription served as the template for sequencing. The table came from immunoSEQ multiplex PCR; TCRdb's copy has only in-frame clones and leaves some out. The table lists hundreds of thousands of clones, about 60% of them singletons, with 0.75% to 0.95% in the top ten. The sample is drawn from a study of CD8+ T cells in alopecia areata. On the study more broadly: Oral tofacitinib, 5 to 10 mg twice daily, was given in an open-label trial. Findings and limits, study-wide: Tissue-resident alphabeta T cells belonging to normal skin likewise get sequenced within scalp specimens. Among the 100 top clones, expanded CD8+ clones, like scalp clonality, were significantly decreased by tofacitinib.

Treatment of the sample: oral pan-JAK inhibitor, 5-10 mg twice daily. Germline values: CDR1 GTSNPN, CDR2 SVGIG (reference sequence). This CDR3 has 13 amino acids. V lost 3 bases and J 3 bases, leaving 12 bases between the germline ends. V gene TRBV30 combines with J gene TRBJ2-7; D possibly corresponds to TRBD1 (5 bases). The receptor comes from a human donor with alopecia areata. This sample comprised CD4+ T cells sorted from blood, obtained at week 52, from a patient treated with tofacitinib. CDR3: CAWRSAGIYEQYF. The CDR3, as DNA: TGTGCCTGGAGGTCGGCAGGGATCTACGAGCAGTACTTC.